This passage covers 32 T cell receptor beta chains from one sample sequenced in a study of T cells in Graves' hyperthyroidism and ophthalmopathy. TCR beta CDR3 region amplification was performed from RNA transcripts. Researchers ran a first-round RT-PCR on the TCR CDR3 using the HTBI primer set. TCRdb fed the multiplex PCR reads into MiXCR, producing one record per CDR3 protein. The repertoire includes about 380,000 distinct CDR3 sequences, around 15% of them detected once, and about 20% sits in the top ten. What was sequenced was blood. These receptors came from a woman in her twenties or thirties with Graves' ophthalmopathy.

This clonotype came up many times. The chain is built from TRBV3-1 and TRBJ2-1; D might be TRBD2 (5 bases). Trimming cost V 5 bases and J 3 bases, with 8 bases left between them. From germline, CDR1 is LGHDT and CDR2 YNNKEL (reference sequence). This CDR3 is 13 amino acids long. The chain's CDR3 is CASSARDYNEQFF. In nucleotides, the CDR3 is TGTGCCAGCAGCGCCCGGGACTACAATGAGCAGTTCTTC.

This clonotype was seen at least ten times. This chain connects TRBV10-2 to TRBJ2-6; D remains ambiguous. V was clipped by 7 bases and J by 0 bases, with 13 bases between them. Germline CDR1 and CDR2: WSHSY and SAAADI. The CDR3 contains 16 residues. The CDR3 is CASNSKGYSGANVLTF. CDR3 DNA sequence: TGCGCCAGCAATTCTAAGGGTTACTCTGGGGCCAACGTCCTGACTTTC.

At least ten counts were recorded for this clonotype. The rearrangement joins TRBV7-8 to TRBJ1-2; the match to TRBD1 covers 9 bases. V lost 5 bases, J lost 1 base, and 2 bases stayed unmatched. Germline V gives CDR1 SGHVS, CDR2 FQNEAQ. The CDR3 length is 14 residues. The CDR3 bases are TGTGCCAGCAGCCCGGACAGGGGTAACTATGGCTACACCTTC. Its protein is CASSPDRGNYGYTF.

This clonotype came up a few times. CDR3 nucleotide sequence: TGTGCCAGCAGGATGGAGACAGGGGCTGGAAACACCATATATTTT. Its translation is CASRMETGAGNTIYF. The chain is built from TRBV5-5 and TRBJ1-3; 8 bases are a match to TRBD1. CDR1 is SGHKS and CDR2 is YYEKEE in the germline V gene (reference sequence). V lost 5 bases, J lost 2 bases, and 6 bases stayed unmatched. This CDR3 comprises 15 residues.

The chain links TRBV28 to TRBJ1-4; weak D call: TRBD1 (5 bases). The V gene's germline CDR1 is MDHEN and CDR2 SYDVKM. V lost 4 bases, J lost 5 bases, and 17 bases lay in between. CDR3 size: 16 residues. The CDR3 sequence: CASSSPGAQWNEKLFF. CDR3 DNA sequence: TGTGCCAGCAGTTCCCCCGGGGCCCAATGGAATGAAAAACTGTTTTTT.

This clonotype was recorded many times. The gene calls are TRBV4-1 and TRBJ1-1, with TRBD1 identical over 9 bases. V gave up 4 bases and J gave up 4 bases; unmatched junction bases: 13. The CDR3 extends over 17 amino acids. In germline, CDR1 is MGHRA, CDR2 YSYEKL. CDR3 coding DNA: TGCGCCAGCAGCCCCCGGCTCGACAGGGGGTGGGGCACTGAAGCTTTCTTT. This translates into CASSPRLDRGWGTEAFF.

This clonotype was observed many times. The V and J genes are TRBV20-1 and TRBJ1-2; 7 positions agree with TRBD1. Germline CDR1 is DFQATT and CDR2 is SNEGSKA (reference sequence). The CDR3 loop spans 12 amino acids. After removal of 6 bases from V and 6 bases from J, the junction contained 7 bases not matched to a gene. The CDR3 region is CSAARGLDGYTF. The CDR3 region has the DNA TGCAGTGCGGCAAGGGGGCTAGATGGCTACACCTTC.

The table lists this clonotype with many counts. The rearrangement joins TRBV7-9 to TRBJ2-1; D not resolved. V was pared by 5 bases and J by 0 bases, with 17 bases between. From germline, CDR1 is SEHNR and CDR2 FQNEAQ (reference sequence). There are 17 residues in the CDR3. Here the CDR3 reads CASSGSSDVSSYNEQFF. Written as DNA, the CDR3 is TGTGCCAGCAGCGGCTCATCTGACGTTAGCTCCTACAATGAGCAGTTCTTC. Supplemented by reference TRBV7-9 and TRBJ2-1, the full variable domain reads DTGVSQNPRHKITKRGQNVTFRCDPISEHNRLYWYRQTLGQGPEFLTYFQNEAQLEKSRLLSDRFSAERPKGSFSTLEIQRTEQGDSAMYLCASSGSSDVSSYNEQFFGPGTRLTVL.

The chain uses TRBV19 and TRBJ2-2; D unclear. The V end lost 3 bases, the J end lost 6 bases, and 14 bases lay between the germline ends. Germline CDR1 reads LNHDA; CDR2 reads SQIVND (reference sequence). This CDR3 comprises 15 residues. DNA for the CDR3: TGTGCCAGTAGTATTTTCGTTCAGACACCCGGGGAGCTGTTTTTT. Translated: CASSIFVQTPGELFF.

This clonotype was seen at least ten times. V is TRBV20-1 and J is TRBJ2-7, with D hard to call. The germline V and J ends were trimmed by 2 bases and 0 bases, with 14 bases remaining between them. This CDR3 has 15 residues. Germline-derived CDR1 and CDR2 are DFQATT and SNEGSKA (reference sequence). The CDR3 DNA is TGCAGTGCTAGACCCGCCCGCCCTAGCTCCTACGAGCAGTACTTC. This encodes CSARPARPSSYEQYF.

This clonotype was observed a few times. The CDR3 reads CASSFPQESSYNSPLHF. DNA for the CDR3: TGTGCCAGCAGCTTTCCTCAAGAAAGCTCCTATAATTCACCCCTCCACTTT. This chain links TRBV11-2 with TRBJ1-6; no clear D gene. CDR3 length: 17 residues. The V end lost 3 bases, the J end lost 0 bases, and 12 bases lay between the germline ends. CDR1 is SGHAT, CDR2 FQNNGV, per germline.

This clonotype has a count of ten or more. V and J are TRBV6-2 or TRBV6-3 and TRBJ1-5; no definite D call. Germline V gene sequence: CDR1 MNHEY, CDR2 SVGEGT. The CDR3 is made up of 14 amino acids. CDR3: CASRRAEVNQPQHF. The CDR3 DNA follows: TGTGCGAGCCGGAGGGCGGAGGTTAATCAGCCCCAGCATTTT.

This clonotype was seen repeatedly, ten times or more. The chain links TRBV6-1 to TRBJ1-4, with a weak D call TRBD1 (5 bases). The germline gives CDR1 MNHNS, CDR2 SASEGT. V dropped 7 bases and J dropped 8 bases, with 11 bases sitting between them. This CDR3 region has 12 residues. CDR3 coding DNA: TGTGCCAGCAAACCAGGGTACGAAAAACTGTTTTTT. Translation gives CASKPGYEKLFF.

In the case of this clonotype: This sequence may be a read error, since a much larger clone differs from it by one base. The CDR3 nucleotides are TGTGCCAGCATTGCTAACTATGGCTACACCTTC. This encodes CASIANYGYTF. The chain combines TRBV2 with TRBJ1-2; no clear D. Germline-derived CDR1 and CDR2 are SNHLY and FYNNEI. There are 11 residues in the CDR3. V was clipped by 7 bases and J by 0 bases, with 3 bases between them.

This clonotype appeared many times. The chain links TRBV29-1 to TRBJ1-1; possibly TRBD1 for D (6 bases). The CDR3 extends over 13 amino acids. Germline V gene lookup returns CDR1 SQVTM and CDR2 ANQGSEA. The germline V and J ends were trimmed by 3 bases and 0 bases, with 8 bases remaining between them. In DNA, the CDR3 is TGCAGCGTTGAGGGACATATGAACACTGAAGCTTTCTTT. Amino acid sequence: CSVEGHMNTEAFF.

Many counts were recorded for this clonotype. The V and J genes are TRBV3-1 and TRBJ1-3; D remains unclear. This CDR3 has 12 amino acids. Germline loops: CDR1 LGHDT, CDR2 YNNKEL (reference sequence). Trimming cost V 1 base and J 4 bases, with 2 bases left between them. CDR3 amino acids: CASSQAGNTIYF. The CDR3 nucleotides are TGTGCCAGCAGCCAAGCCGGAAACACCATATATTTT.

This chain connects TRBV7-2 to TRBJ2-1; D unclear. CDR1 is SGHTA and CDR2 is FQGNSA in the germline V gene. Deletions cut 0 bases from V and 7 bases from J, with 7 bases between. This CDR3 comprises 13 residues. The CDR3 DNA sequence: TGTGCCAGCAGCTTAGCACTCGGTAATGAGCAGTTCTTC. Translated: CASSLALGNEQFF.

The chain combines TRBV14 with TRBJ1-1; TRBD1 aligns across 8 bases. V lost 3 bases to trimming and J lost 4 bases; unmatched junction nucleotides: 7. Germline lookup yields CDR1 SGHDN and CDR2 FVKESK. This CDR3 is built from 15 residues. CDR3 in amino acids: CASSHPDRGSTEAFF. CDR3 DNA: TGTGCCAGCAGCCACCCAGACAGGGGAAGCACTGAAGCTTTCTTT.

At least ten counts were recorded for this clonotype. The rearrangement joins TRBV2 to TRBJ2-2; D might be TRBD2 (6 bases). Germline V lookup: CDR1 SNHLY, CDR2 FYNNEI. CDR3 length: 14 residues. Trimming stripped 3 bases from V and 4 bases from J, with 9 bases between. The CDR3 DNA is TGTGCCAGCAGTGAGGGACTCCTCACCGGGGAGCTGTTTTTT. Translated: CASSEGLLTGELFF.

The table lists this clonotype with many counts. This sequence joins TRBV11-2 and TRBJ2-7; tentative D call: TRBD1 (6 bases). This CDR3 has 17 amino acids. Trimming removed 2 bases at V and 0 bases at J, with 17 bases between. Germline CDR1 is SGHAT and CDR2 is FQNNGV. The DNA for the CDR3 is TGTGCCAGCAGCTTACGCGCTGGACAGTATGTCTCCTACGAGCAGTACTTC. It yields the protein CASSLRAGQYVSYEQYF.

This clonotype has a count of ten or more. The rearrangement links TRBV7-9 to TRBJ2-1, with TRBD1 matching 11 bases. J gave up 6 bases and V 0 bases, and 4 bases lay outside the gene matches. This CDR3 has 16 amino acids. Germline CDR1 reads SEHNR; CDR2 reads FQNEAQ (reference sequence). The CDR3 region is CASSLAAGTGGNEQFF. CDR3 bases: TGTGCCAGCAGCTTAGCGGCCGGGACAGGGGGCAATGAGCAGTTCTTC. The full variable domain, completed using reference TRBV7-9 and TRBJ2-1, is DTGVSQNPRHKITKRGQNVTFRCDPISEHNRLYWYRQTLGQGPEFLTYFQNEAQLEKSRLLSDRFSAERPKGSFSTLEIQRTEQGDSAMYLCASSLAAGTGGNEQFFGPGTRLTVL.

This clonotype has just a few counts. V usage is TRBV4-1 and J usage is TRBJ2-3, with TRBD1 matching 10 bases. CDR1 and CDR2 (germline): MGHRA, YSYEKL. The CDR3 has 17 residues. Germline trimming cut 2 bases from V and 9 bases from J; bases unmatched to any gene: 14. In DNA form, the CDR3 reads TGCGCCAGCAGCCAACCCCGGACAGGGGGTGGTATGTGGACGCAGTATTTT. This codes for CASSQPRTGGGMWTQYF.

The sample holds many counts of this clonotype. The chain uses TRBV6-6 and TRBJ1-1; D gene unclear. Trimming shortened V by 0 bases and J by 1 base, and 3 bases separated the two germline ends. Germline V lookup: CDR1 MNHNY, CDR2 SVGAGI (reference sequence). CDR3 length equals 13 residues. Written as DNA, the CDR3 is TGTGCCAGCAGTTACTCAGCGAACACTGAAGCTTTCTTT. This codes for CASSYSANTEAFF.

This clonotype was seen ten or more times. CDR3 in DNA: TGTGCCAGCAGCTTATGGGCGGGTCTGACAGAGACCCAGTACTTC. It is translated as CASSLWAGLTETQYF. This sequence joins TRBV11-2 and TRBJ2-5; possibly TRBD2 for D (5 bases). V lost 2 bases and J lost 4, with 14 bases in between. Germline V gene sequence: CDR1 SGHAT, CDR2 FQNNGV. The CDR3 is 15 amino acids.

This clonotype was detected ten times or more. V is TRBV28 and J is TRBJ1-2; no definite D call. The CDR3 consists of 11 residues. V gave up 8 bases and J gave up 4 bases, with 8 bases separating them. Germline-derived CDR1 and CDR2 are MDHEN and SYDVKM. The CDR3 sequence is CASHRSYGYTF. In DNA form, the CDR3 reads TGTGCCAGCCATCGGAGCTATGGCTACACCTTC.

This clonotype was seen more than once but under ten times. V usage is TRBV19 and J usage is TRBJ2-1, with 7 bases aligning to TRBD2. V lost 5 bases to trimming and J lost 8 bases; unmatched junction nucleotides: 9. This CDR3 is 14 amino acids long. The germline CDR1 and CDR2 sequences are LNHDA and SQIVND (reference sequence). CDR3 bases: TGTGCCAGTAGTTCAACTAGCGTCGGGGATGAGCAGTTCTTC. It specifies CASSSTSVGDEQFF.

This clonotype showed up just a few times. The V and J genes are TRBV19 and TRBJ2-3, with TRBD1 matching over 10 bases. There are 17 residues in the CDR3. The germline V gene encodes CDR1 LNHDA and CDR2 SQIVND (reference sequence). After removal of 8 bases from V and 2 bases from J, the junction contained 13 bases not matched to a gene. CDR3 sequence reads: CASGTGDKIPHTDTQYF. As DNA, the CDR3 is TGTGCCAGTGGGACAGGGGACAAAATACCACACACAGATACGCAGTATTTT.

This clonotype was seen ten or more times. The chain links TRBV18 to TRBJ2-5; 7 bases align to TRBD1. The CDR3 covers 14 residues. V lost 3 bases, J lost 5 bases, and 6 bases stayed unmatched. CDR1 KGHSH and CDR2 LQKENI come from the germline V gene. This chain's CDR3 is CASSPYDRVETQYF. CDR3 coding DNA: TGTGCCAGCTCACCCTACGACAGGGTGGAGACCCAGTACTTC.

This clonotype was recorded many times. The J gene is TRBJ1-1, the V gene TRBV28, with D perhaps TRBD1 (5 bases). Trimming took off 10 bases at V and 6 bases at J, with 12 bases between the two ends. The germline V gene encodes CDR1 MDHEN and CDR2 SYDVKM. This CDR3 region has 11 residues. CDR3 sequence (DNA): TGTGCCACGAGGGGTACTCCTGAAGCTTTCTTT. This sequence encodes CATRGTPEAFF.

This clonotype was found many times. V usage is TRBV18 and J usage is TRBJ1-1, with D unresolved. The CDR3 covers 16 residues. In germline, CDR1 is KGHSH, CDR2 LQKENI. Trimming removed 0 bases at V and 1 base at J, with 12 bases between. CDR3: CASSPPNGKGNTEAFF. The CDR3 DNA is TGTGCCAGCTCACCACCGAACGGGAAAGGGAACACTGAAGCTTTCTTT.

CDR3 DNA sequence: TGTGCCAGCAGCCCCAGACGGGGGGCGCAGTATTTT. Its translation is CASSPRRGAQYF. The chain couples TRBV7-2 to TRBJ2-3; the match to TRBD2 covers 7 bases. The CDR3 is made up of 12 amino acids. V lost 5 bases, J lost 10 bases, and 6 bases stayed unmatched. CDR1 and CDR2 from the germline V gene are SGHTA and FQGNSA. The full variable domain, in which reference TRBV7-2 and TRBJ2-3 provide the parts outside the CDR3, is GAGVSQSPSNKVTEKGKDVELRCDPISGHTALYWYRQSLGQGLEFLIYFQGNSAPDKSGLPSDRFSAERTGGSVSTLTIQRTQQEDSAVYLCASSPRRGAQYFGPGTRLTVL.

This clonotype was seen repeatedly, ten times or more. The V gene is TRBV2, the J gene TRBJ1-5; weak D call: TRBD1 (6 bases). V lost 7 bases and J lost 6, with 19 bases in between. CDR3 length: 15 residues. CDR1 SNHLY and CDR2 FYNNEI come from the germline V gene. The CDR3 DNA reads TGTGCCAGCACCCCGGGGGGTGGGGGCACTCAGCCCCAGCATTTT. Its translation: CASTPGGGGTQPQHF. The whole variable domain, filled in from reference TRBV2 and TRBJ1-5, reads EPEVTQTPSHQVTQMGQEVILRCVPISNHLYFYWYRQILGQKVEFLVSFYNNEISEKSEIFDDQFSVERPDGSNFTLKIRSTKLEDSAMYFCASTPGGGGTQPQHFGDGTRLSIL.